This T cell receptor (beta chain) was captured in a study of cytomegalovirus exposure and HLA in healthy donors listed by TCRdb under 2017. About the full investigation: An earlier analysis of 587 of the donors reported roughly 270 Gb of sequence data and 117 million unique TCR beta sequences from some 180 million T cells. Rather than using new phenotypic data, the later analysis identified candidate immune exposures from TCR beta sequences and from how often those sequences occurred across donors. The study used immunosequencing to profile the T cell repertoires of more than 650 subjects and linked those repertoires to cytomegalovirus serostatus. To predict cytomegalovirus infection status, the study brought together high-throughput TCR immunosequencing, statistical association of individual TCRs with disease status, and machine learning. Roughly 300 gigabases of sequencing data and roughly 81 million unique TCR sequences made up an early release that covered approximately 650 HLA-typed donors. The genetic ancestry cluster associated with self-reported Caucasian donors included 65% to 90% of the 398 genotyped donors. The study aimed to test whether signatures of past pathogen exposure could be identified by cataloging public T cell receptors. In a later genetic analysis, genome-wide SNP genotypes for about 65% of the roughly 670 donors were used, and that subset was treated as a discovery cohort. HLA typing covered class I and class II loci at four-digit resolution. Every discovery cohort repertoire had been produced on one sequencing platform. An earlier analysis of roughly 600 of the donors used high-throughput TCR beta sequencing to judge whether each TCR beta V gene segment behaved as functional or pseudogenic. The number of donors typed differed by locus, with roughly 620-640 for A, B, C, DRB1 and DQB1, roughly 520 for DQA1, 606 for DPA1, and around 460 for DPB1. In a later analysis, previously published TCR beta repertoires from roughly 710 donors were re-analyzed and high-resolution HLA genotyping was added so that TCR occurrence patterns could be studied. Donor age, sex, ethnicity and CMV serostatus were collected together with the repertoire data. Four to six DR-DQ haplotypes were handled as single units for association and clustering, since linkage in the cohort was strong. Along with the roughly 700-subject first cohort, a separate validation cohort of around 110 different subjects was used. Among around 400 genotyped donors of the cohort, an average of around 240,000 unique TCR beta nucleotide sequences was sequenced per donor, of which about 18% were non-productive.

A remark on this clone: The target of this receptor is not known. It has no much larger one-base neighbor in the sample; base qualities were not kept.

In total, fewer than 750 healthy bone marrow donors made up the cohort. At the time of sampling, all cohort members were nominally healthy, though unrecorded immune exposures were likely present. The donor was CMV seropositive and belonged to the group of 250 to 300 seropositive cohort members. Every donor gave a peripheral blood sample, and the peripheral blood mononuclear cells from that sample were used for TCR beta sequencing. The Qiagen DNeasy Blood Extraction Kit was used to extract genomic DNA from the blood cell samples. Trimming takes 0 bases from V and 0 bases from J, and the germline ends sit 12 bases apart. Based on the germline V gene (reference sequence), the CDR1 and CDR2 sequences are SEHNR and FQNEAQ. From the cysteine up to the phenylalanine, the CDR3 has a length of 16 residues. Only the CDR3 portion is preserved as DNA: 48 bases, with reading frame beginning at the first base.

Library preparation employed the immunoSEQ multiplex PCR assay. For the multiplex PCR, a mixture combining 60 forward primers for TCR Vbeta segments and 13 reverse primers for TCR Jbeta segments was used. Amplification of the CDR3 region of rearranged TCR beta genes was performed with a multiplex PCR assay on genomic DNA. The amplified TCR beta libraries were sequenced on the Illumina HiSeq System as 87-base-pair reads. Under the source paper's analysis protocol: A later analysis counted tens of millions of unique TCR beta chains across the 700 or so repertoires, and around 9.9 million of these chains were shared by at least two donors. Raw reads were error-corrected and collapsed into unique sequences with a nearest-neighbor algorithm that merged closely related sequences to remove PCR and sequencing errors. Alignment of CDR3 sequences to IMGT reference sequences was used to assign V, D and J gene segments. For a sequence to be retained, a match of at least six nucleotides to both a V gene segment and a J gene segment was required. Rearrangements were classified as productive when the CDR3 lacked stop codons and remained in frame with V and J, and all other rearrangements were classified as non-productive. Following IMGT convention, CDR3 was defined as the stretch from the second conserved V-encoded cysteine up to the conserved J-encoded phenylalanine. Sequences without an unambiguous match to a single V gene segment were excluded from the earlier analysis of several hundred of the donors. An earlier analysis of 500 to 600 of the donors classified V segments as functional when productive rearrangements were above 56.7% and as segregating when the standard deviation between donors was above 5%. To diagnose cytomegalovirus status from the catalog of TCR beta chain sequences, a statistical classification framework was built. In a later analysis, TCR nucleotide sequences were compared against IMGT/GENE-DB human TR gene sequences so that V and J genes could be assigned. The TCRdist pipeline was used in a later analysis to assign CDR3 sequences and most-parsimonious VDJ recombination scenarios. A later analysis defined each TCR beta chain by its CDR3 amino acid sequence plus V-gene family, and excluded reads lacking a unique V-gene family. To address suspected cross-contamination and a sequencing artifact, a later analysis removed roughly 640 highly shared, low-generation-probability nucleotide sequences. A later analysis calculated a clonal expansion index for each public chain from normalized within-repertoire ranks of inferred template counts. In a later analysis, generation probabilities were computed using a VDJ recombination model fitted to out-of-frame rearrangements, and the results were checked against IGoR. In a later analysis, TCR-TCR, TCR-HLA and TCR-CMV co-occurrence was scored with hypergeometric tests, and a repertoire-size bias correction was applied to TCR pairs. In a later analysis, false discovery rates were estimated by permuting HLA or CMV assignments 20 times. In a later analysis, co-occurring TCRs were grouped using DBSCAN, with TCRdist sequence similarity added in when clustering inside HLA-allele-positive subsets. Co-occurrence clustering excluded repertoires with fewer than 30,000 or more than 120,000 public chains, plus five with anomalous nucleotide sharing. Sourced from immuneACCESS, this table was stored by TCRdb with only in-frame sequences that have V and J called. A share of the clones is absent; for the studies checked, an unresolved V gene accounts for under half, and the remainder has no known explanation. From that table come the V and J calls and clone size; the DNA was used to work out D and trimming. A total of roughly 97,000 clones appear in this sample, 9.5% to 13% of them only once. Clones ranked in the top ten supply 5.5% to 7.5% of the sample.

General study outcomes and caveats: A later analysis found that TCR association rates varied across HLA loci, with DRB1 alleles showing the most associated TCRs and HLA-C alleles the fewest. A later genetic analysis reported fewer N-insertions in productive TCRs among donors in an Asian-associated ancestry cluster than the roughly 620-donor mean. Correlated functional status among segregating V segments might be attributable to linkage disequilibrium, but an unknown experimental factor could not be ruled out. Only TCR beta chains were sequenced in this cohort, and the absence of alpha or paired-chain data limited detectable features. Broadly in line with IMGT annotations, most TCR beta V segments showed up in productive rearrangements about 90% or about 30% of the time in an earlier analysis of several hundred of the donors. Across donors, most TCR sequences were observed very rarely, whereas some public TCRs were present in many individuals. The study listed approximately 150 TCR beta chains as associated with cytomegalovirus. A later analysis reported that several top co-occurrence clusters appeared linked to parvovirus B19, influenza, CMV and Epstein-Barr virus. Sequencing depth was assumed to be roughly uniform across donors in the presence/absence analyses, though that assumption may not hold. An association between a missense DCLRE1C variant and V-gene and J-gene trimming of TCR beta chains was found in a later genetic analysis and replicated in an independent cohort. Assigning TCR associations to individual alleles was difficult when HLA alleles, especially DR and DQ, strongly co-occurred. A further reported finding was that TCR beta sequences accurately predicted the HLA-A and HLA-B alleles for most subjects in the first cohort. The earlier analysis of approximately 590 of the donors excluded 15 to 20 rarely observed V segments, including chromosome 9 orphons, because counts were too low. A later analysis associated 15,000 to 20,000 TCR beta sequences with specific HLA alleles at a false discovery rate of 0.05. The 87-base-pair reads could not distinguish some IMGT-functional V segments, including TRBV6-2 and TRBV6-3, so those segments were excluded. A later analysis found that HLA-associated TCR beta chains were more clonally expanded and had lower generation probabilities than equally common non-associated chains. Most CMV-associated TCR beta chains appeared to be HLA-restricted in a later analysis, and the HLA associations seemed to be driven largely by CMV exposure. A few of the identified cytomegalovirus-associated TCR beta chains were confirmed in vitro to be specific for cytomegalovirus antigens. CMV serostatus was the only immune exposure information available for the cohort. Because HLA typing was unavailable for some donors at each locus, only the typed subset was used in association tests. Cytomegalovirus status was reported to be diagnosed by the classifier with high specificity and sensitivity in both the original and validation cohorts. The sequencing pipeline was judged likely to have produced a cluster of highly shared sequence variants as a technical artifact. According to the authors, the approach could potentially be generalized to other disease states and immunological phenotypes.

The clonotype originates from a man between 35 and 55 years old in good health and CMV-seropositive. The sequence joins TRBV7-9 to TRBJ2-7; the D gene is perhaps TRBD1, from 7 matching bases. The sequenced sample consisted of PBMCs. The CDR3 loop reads CASSLAGGTVSYEQYF. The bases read TGTGCCAGCAGCTTAGCTGGGGGGACAGTCTCCTACGAGCAGTACTTC.